This entry lists 22 T cell receptor beta chains sequenced from one sample in a study of CD8 T cells in ankylosing spondylitis. TCRdb re-called the 5' RACE reads with MiXCR, one entry per CDR3 protein. The repertoire holds about 150,000 distinct CDR3 sequences, with under 55% as singletons. The specimen sequenced was synovial fluid, either unsorted or a sorted T cell fraction (not recorded which). Receptor source: a male donor with ankylosing spondylitis.

The chain has TRBV6-1 and TRBJ1-1; 7 nucleotides match TRBD1. Germline CDR1 is MNHNS and CDR2 is SASEGT. The CDR3 spans 17 residues. The ends lost 4 bases at V and 0 bases at J; junction bases unmatched: 11. The CDR3 protein is CASSGTGKRIMNTEAFF. CDR3 bases: TGTGCCAGCAGTGGGACAGGCAAAAGAATCATGAACACTGAAGCTTTCTTT.

This clonotype was seen at least ten times. The chain combines TRBV20-1 with TRBJ2-7; possibly TRBD1 for D (5 bases). The germline V gene has CDR1 DFQATT and CDR2 SNEGSKA (reference sequence). This CDR3 spans 14 amino acids. Trimming took 3 bases from V and 5 from J, leaving 17 bases between them. CDR3 amino acids: CSASPSAGQDEQYF. Here the CDR3 DNA reads TGCAGTGCTAGTCCGTCGGCAGGGCAAGACGAGCAGTACTTC.

V is TRBV27 and J is TRBJ1-6; D gene uncertain. In germline, CDR1 is MNHEY, CDR2 SMNVEV (reference sequence). The V end was cut by 2 bases, the J end by 11 bases, with 7 bases between. This CDR3 has 12 residues. For the CDR3, the DNA is TGTGCCAGCAGTTTAGTAGGGCCACCCCTCCACTTT. This translates into CASSLVGPPLHF.

The table lists this clonotype with many counts. The chain couples TRBV4-3 to TRBJ1-5, with TRBD1 matching over 8 bases. There are 15 residues in the CDR3. The germline gives CDR1 LGHNA, CDR2 YSLEER. J gave up 5 bases and V 0 bases, and 3 bases lay outside the gene matches. The CDR3 bases are TGCGCCAGCAGCCAAGATTGGACAGGGTATCAGCCCCAGCATTTT. Its translation: CASSQDWTGYQPQHF.

The chain couples TRBV7-9 to TRBJ1-2, with TRBD1 as a possible D gene (5 bases). The CDR3 has 13 amino acids. Between the trimmed V and J ends, which lost 3 bases and 6 bases, there was a span of 11 bases. From germline, CDR1 is SEHNR and CDR2 FQNEAQ (reference sequence). CDR3 loop: CASSFRVFHGYTF. In nucleotides, the CDR3 is TGTGCCAGCAGCTTCAGGGTGTTTCATGGCTACACCTTC.

This clonotype has more than one count but fewer than ten. The J gene is TRBJ2-7, the V gene TRBV7-9; D call uncertain. V lost 2 bases to trimming and J lost 2 bases, with 10 bases between them. There are 14 residues in the CDR3. Germline V gene sequence: CDR1 SEHNR, CDR2 FQNEAQ (reference sequence). As DNA, the CDR3 is TGTGCCAGCAGCTTAATCGACGGACCCTACGAGCAGTACTTC. This gives the protein CASSLIDGPYEQYF.

This clonotype was detected many times. The chain has TRBV5-1 and TRBJ2-1, with TRBD2 matching over 7 bases. The trim removed 0 bases at V and 5 bases at J, leaving 2 bases unmatched. CDR3 length equals 14 residues. The germline gives CDR1 SGHRS, CDR2 YFSETQ. This CDR3 is CASSLGDYHNEQFF. Here the CDR3 DNA reads TGCGCCAGCAGCTTGGGGGACTACCACAATGAGCAGTTCTTC.

V gene TRBV20-1 combines with J gene TRBJ1-5, with D perhaps TRBD1 (5 bases). Trimming took off 1 base at V and 2 bases at J, with 15 bases between the two ends. This CDR3 spans 16 amino acids. Germline CDR1 is DFQATT and CDR2 is SNEGSKA (reference sequence). DNA of the CDR3: TGCAGTGCTAGAGCGCGTAGGGGTTGGGGCAATCAGCCCCAGCATTTT. It encodes CSARARRGWGNQPQHF.

The chain is built from TRBV12-3 or TRBV12-4 and TRBJ1-1, with unresolved D. V was cut by 6 bases and J by 6 bases, with 11 bases left in between. The length of the CDR3 is 12 residues. CDR3 sequence (DNA): TGTGCCAGCAGCTCAGACGGGGCTGAAGCTTTCTTT. Residues: CASSSDGAEAFF.

This clonotype has ten or more counts. The chain has TRBV12-3 or TRBV12-4 and TRBJ2-2; D call uncertain. Between the trimmed V and J ends, which lost 5 bases and 2 bases, there was a span of 15 bases. The CDR3 is made up of 16 amino acids. Here the CDR3 reads CASSAIEPTNTGELFF. The CDR3 DNA is TGTGCCAGCAGTGCCATAGAACCCACTAACACCGGGGAGCTGTTTTTT.

In this sample, this clonotype turned up a few times. V and J are TRBV12-3 or TRBV12-4 and TRBJ1-1; D is perhaps TRBD1 (6 bases). This CDR3 has 16 amino acids. Trimming removed 4 bases from V and 7 bases from J, with 22 bases in between. For the CDR3, the DNA is TGTGCCAGCAGTTCGGTCGGGGTGGAGGGGGTGTTTGAAGCTTTCTTT. It specifies CASSSVGVEGVFEAFF.

As DNA, the CDR3 is TGTGCCAGCAGTGAAGCGGGAGACCCTTACAATGAGCAGTTCTTC. Its translation is CASSEAGDPYNEQFF. The rearrangement links TRBV6-4 to TRBJ2-1; 8 bases fit TRBD2. The V gene end was trimmed by 3 bases and the J gene end by 4 bases; junction bases not matched to a gene: 5. This CDR3 is 15 amino acids long. The germline gives CDR1 MRHNA, CDR2 SNTAGT.

A few counts support this clonotype. The V gene is TRBV29-1, the J gene TRBJ2-1; D is perhaps TRBD1 or TRBD2 (5 bases each). This CDR3 contains 18 residues. Between the trimmed V and J ends, which lost 2 bases and 1 base, there was a span of 21 bases. Germline V lookup: CDR1 SQVTM, CDR2 ANQGSEA. The CDR3 loop is CSVESRGPLVWSYNEQFF. CDR3 in DNA: TGCAGCGTTGAATCGAGGGGACCCCTGGTCTGGTCCTACAATGAGCAGTTCTTC.

In this sample, this clonotype turned up a few times. The chain combines TRBV6-1 with TRBJ2-1; 9 bases are a match to TRBD2. Germline CDR1 MNHNS, CDR2 SASEGT. The CDR3 length is 17 residues. Trimming removed 7 bases from V and 3 bases from J; junction bases left unmatched: 13. The CDR3, as DNA: TGTGCCAGCACCGAGGGACTAGCCCCGTGGGTCTACAATGAGCAGTTCTTC. This codes for CASTEGLAPWVYNEQFF.

The genes are TRBV27 and TRBJ1-1, with D perhaps matching TRBD1 (5 bases). Trimming left V 5 bases short and J 10 bases short, with 20 bases between. This CDR3 spans 14 amino acids. The germline V gene has CDR1 MNHEY and CDR2 SMNVEV (reference sequence). CDR3 coding DNA: TGTGCCAGCAGTCCCGGGGGTGGGGAATCGAGAGCTTTCTTT. Translation: CASSPGGGESRAFF.

This clonotype was found a few times. The chain employs TRBV12-3 or TRBV12-4 and TRBJ2-3; D remains unclear. The CDR3 loop spans 14 amino acids. The V and J ends lost 5 bases and 6 bases respectively, with 15 bases between them. CDR3 nucleotides: TGTGCCAGCAGTACGACGGAGCAGAGGGATACGCAGTATTTT. It encodes CASSTTEQRDTQYF.

The genes are TRBV7-9 and TRBJ2-7, with D unclear. Trimming took 5 bases from V and 5 from J, leaving 25 bases between them. Germline CDR1 reads SEHNR; CDR2 reads FQNEAQ (reference sequence). The length of the CDR3 is 17 residues. This CDR3 is CASSLSRSIGLVDEQYF. DNA for the CDR3: TGTGCCAGCAGCCTATCCAGATCCATCGGGTTGGTGGACGAGCAGTACTTC.

This clonotype was found a few times. The chain carries TRBV6-2 or TRBV6-3 and TRBJ1-2; D is perhaps TRBD1 (6 bases). Germline CDR1 is MNHEY and CDR2 is SVGEGT. V lost 5 bases, J lost 5 bases, and 18 bases lay in between. The CDR3 is 15 amino acids. The CDR3 DNA sequence: TGTGCCAGCAGTCCTCGGACAGCAATCCTTTATGGCTACACCTTC. It encodes CASSPRTAILYGYTF.

This clonotype came up a few times. The chain links TRBV25-1 to TRBJ2-1; 11 bases agree with TRBD2. The CDR3 contains 14 residues. The germline V gene has CDR1 MGHDK and CDR2 SYGVNS. J was trimmed by 7 bases and V by 5 bases; bases with no gene match: 4. In nucleotides, the CDR3 is TGTGCCAGCAGTAAGCTAGCGGGAGGTAATGAGCAGTTCTTC. Protein: CASSKLAGGNEQFF.

This chain links TRBV7-8 with TRBJ2-3, with 9 nucleotides matching TRBD2. There are 19 residues in the CDR3. CDR1 and CDR2 (germline): SGHVS, FQNEAQ. Trimming removed 1 base from V and 5 bases from J; junction bases left unmatched: 16. The CDR3 loop reads CASSLEAVVGLALLDTQYF. The CDR3 DNA is TGTGCCAGCAGCTTAGAAGCGGTGGTGGGACTAGCCCTTCTAGATACGCAGTATTTT.

The rearrangement uses TRBV28 and TRBJ2-1; the match to TRBD2 covers 14 bases. V was clipped by 6 bases and J by 0 bases; unmatched bases: 13. The CDR3 length is 20 residues. In germline, CDR1 is MDHEN, CDR2 SYDVKM. The CDR3 here is CASSYKTSGRAQSSYNEQFF. CDR3 nucleotide sequence: TGTGCCAGCAGCTACAAGACTAGCGGGAGGGCCCAAAGCTCCTACAATGAGCAGTTCTTC.

This clonotype was observed at least ten times. The chain recombines TRBV7-2 with TRBJ2-7, with 7 positions matching TRBD2. Germline lookup yields CDR1 SGHTA and CDR2 FQGNSA. Trimming removed 5 bases from V and 6 bases from J; junction bases left unmatched: 10. CDR3 length: 14 amino acids. CDR3 amino acids: CASSPVAGAPEQYF. CDR3 nucleotide sequence: TGTGCCAGCAGCCCGGTGGCGGGAGCCCCCGAGCAGTACTTC.